The rows below give T cell receptor beta chains drawn from one sample of a study of T-cell reconstitution after alpha-beta-depleted transplantation in children. One entry per CDR3 protein results from TCRdb running MiXCR on the PCR reads. The sample contains about 120,000 distinct CDR3 sequences, 10% of which appear only once. The sequencing used PBMCs, collected before TCRalphabeta/CD19-depleted stem cell transplant. These receptors originate from a boy aged 2 to 9 with acute lymphoblastic leukemia, due to receive a stem cell transplant. Both conserved end residues are part of each CDR3. Each record gives: V gene, D gene, clone size, J gene, CDR3 DNA, CDR3 protein. The D gene is left open where the match is weak. Clone size, where shown, is once, few, many, or a class for clones that have expanded.

V gene: TRBV20-1; D gene: TRBD2; clone size: many; J gene: TRBJ2-3; CDR3 DNA: TGCAGTGCTAGAGGGGAGGGCGTCAGTACGCAGTATTTT; CDR3 protein: CSARGEGVSTQYF
V gene: TRBV20-1; D gene: TRBD2; clone size: many; J gene: TRBJ2-1; CDR3 DNA: TGCAGTGCTGTCAGCGGGAGTATTTCCTACAATGAGCAGTTCTTC; CDR3 protein: CSAVSGSISYNEQFF
V gene: TRBV5-1; D gene: -; clone size: -; J gene: TRBJ2-3; CDR3 DNA: TGCGCCAGCAGCTTCGAGTCCTCAAGGGGGGATACGCAGTATTTT; CDR3 protein: CASSFESSRGDTQYF
V gene: TRBV10-1; D gene: -; clone size: -; J gene: TRBJ2-1; CDR3 DNA: TGCGCCAGCAGTGAGACCGGCCCGAGGAATGAGCAGTTCTTC; CDR3 protein: CASSETGPRNEQFF
V gene: TRBV5-1; D gene: -; clone size: few; J gene: TRBJ2-7; CDR3 DNA: TGCGCCAGCAGCTTAAATGTACGCGAGCAGTACTTC; CDR3 protein: CASSLNVREQYF
V gene: TRBV5-1; D gene: -; clone size: few; J gene: TRBJ2-5; CDR3 DNA: TGCGCCAGCAGCTTGTATGGCTGGGAGACCCAGTACTTC; CDR3 protein: CASSLYGWETQYF
V gene: TRBV6-1; D gene: -; clone size: -; J gene: TRBJ1-2; CDR3 DNA: TGTGCCAGCAGTGAGCTTCGGGGATCCTATGGCTACACCTTC; CDR3 protein: CASSELRGSYGYTF
V gene: TRBV6-5; D gene: -; clone size: many; J gene: TRBJ2-1; CDR3 DNA: TGTGCCAGCAGTTACGCGCCACGCCGGGGCAGAAACTACAATGAGCAGTTCTTC; CDR3 protein: CASSYAPRRGRNYNEQFF
V gene: TRBV5-1; D gene: -; clone size: -; J gene: TRBJ2-3; CDR3 DNA: TGCGCCAGCAGCTTGGGCCCTCCCAGCACAGATACGCAGTATTTT; CDR3 protein: CASSLGPPSTDTQYF
V gene: TRBV10-3; D gene: TRBD2; clone size: many; J gene: TRBJ2-1; CDR3 DNA: TGTGCCATCAGTGAGCTTAGCGGGAGGCCGGTCTACAATGAGCAGTTCTTC; CDR3 protein: CAISELSGRPVYNEQFF
V gene: TRBV12-3/TRBV12-4; D gene: TRBD1; clone size: -; J gene: TRBJ1-5; CDR3 DNA: TGTGCCAGCAGTACCTACAGGGGATCCAATCAGCCCCAGCATTTT; CDR3 protein: CASSTYRGSNQPQHF
V gene: TRBV20-1; D gene: TRBD1; clone size: -; J gene: TRBJ2-4; CDR3 DNA: TGCAGTGCTGGACAGGATTTGGGCATTCAGTACTTC; CDR3 protein: CSAGQDLGIQYF
V gene: TRBV12-3/TRBV12-4; D gene: -; clone size: few; J gene: TRBJ2-2; CDR3 DNA: TGTGCCAGCCGCGGGACAGCGAACACCGGGGAGCTGTTTTTT; CDR3 protein: CASRGTANTGELFF
V gene: TRBV19; D gene: TRBD2; clone size: many; J gene: TRBJ2-2; CDR3 DNA: TGTGCCAGTAGTATCCGGCGGGAGCCTGACACCGGGGAGCTGTTTTTT; CDR3 protein: CASSIRREPDTGELFF
V gene: TRBV25-1; D gene: -; clone size: few; J gene: TRBJ2-7; CDR3 DNA: TGTGCCAGCAGTGAACCGGCGAGGAACGAGCAGTACTTC; CDR3 protein: CASSEPARNEQYF
V gene: TRBV6-2/TRBV6-3; D gene: TRBD2; clone size: -; J gene: TRBJ2-1; CDR3 DNA: TGTGCCAGCACCATCACAGGACTAGTGACTAATGAGCAGTTCTTC; CDR3 protein: CASTITGLVTNEQFF
V gene: TRBV6-5; D gene: -; clone size: many; J gene: TRBJ1-1; CDR3 DNA: TGTGCCAGCGGGAACAGTCGCACTGAAGCTTTCTTT; CDR3 protein: CASGNSRTEAFF
V gene: TRBV3-1; D gene: TRBD1; clone size: -; J gene: TRBJ2-6; CDR3 DNA: TGTGCCAGCAGCCAATATACCGGGACAGGGGTTTCTGGGGCCAACGTCCTGACTTTC; CDR3 protein: CASSQYTGTGVSGANVLTF
V gene: TRBV12-3/TRBV12-4; D gene: -; clone size: many; J gene: TRBJ1-5; CDR3 DNA: TGTGCCAGCAGTTTTGTAGGGGGGGCCTCGCAGCCCCAGCATTTT; CDR3 protein: CASSFVGGASQPQHF
V gene: TRBV5-1; D gene: TRBD2; clone size: -; J gene: TRBJ2-7; CDR3 DNA: TGCGCCAGCAGCCACTCGAGCGGGACCTACGAGCAGTACTTC; CDR3 protein: CASSHSSGTYEQYF
V gene: TRBV7-8; D gene: -; clone size: few; J gene: TRBJ2-7; CDR3 DNA: TGTGCCAGCAGCTTATGGAGAGCGGGTGCGCGCTACGAGCAGTACTTC; CDR3 protein: CASSLWRAGARYEQYF
V gene: TRBV5-1; D gene: TRBD2; clone size: few; J gene: TRBJ2-7; CDR3 DNA: TGCGCCAGCAGCACGGGACTACGCAGTTACGAGCAGTACTTC; CDR3 protein: CASSTGLRSYEQYF
V gene: TRBV10-3; D gene: -; clone size: many; J gene: TRBJ2-2; CDR3 DNA: TGTGCCATCAATCCTACGGGCACCGGGGAGCTGTTTTTT; CDR3 protein: CAINPTGTGELFF
V gene: TRBV4-2; D gene: TRBD2; clone size: few; J gene: TRBJ2-1; CDR3 DNA: TGTGCCAGCAGCCAAATTTTAGGGGGGACTAGCGGCAATGAGCAGTTCTTC; CDR3 protein: CASSQILGGTSGNEQFF